Below are 10 T cell receptor beta chains sequenced from a single sample in a study of blood T cell repertoires in COVID-19. The method was immunoSEQ multiplex PCR; TCRdb's version includes in-frame clones alone and lacks a portion of them. The data show more than 45,000 clones, approximately 90% seen once. The sequenced sample consisted of peripheral blood. The receptors here all came from a man between 65 and 80 years old with acute or convalescent COVID-19.

The J gene is TRBJ1-2, the V gene TRBV28; D possibly corresponds to TRBD1 (5 bases). The length of the CDR3 is 16 residues. The V and J ends lost 6 bases and 2 bases respectively, with 19 bases between them. Germline CDR1 MDHEN, CDR2 SYDVKM. CDR3 sequence (DNA): TGTGCCAGCAGCTCTTGGGGACTCCCGAGAAACTATGGCTACACCTTC. As protein: CASSSWGLPRNYGYTF.

This chain connects TRBV5-4 to TRBJ2-1; 7 nucleotides match TRBD1. In germline, CDR1 is SGHNT, CDR2 YYREEE (reference sequence). V dropped 4 bases and J dropped 14; count of bases not matched to a gene: 12. The CDR3 sequence is 13 residues long. CDR3 nucleotides: TGTGCCAGCAGCCGGGACAGTAGAGTAACAAAGTTCTTC. It is translated as CASSRDSRVTKFF. Supplemented by reference TRBV5-4 and TRBJ2-1, the full variable domain reads ETGVTQSPTHLIKTRGQQVTLRCSSQSGHNTVSWYQQALGQGPQFIFQYYREEENGRGNFPPRFSGLQFPNYSSELNVNALELDDSALYLCASSRDSRVTKFFGPGTRLTVL.

This chain joins TRBV2 and TRBJ1-6, with TRBD1 matching over 8 bases. Germline CDR1 reads SNHLY; CDR2 reads FYNNEI. The CDR3 has 16 amino acids. J was trimmed by 10 bases and V by 6 bases; bases with no gene match: 14. DNA for the CDR3: TGTGCCAGCAGGACCAACAGGGGGACCCTAGGCTCACCCCTCCACTTT. Translation gives CASRTNRGTLGSPLHF. Looking up the rest from reference TRBV2 and TRBJ1-6 gives the full variable domain: EPEVTQTPSHQVTQMGQEVILRCVPISNHLYFYWYRQILGQKVEFLVSFYNNEISEKSEIFDDQFSVERPDGSNFTLKIRSTKLEDSAMYFCASRTNRGTLGSPLHFGNGTRLTVT.

V usage is TRBV10-2 and J usage is TRBJ1-1; perhaps TRBD1 as D (6 bases). The germline V and J ends were trimmed by 7 bases and 2 bases, with 14 bases remaining between them. CDR3 length: 14 residues. CDR1 WSHSY and CDR2 SAAADI come from the germline V gene. The CDR3 region has the DNA TGCGCCAGCACCCTGGGAGGGGGTAACACTGAAGCTTTCTTT. This gives the protein CASTLGGGNTEAFF.

The rearrangement links TRBV5-6 to TRBJ2-2; TRBD1 agrees at 8 bases. The ends lost 4 bases at V and 1 base at J; junction bases unmatched: 6. The CDR3 length is 16 residues. Looked up from germline, CDR1 is SGHDT and CDR2 is YYEEEE. The CDR3 protein is CASSRDRGRNTGELFF. The CDR3 coding sequence is TGTGCCAGCAGCCGCGACAGGGGCCGGAACACCGGGGAGCTGTTTTTT.

The chain recombines TRBV18 with TRBJ1-2; D is undetermined. The CDR3 spans 15 residues. V was cut by 2 bases and J by 1 base, with 11 bases left in between. Per germline, CDR1 KGHSH and CDR2 LQKENI. CDR3 in DNA: TGTGCCAGCTCACCAACCTCGGTGGTTAACTATGGCTACACCTTC. It codes for CASSPTSVVNYGYTF.

The sample holds one count of this clone. This chain uses TRBV6-4 with TRBJ2-1; no clear D. The germline gives CDR1 MRHNA, CDR2 SNTAGT. V was shortened by 5 bases and J by 6 bases, with 14 bases between the two germline ends. The CDR3 covers 14 residues. The CDR3 here is CASSPTSTLNEQFF. In DNA, the CDR3 is TGTGCCAGCAGTCCCACTTCTACCCTCAATGAGCAGTTCTTC.

The chain uses TRBV18 and TRBJ1-5, with TRBD1 matching 8 bases. Germline V gives CDR1 KGHSH, CDR2 LQKENI. J gave up 2 bases and V 6 bases, and 6 bases lay outside the gene matches. The CDR3 runs to 15 residues. DNA of the CDR3: TGTGCCAGCTCCGAGACGGGACAGGGCAATCAGCCCCAGCATTTT. Its protein product is CASSETGQGNQPQHF.

V is TRBV5-1 and J is TRBJ2-3; D uncertain. This CDR3 has 16 residues. Germline values: CDR1 SGHRS, CDR2 YFSETQ. Between the trimmed V and J ends, which lost 3 bases and 2 bases, there was a span of 16 bases. In nucleotides, the CDR3 is TGCGCCAGCAGCTCCAATAGCCCTTTTACCACAGATACGCAGTATTTT. Residues: CASSSNSPFTTDTQYF.

This clone is a singleton in its sample. CDR3 DNA: TGTGCCAGCAGTGGTGAAAGGGGGGGAAACACCATATATTTT. Its translation is CASSGERGGNTIYF. The chain is built from TRBV2 and TRBJ1-3; tentative D call: TRBD1 (6 bases). This CDR3 spans 14 amino acids. V shed 4 bases and J shed 4 bases, with 11 bases lying between them. Germline V gene data show CDR1 as SNHLY and CDR2 as FYNNEI. The full variable domain, its missing parts supplied by reference TRBV2 and TRBJ1-3, is EPEVTQTPSHQVTQMGQEVILRCVPISNHLYFYWYRQILGQKVEFLVSFYNNEISEKSEIFDDQFSVERPDGSNFTLKIRSTKLEDSAMYFCASSGERGGNTIYFGEGSWLTVV.